This T cell receptor (beta chain) was recovered during a study of shared clonotypes between healthy human individuals. V lost 3 bases and J lost 3, with 11 bases in between. Per the germline V gene, CDR1 is GTSNPN and CDR2 is SVGIG (reference sequence). This CDR3 is built from 13 residues. The authors' processing: With immunoSEQ giving junction-only sequences and no quality scores, filtering differed. Produced via immunoSEQ multiplex PCR; TCRdb's table is partial and in-frame only. The DNA was the basis for D and trimming; V, J and clone size are from that table. This sample has 2 million to 2.5 million clones, with nearly 97% found just once. With regard to this clone: Its antigen is undetermined.

Study conclusions and caveats: The expectation was that sequencing depth would affect clonotype sharing among donors.

The chain couples TRBV30 to TRBJ1-1, with D maybe TRBD1 (6 bases). The sequenced sample consisted of naive CD4+ T cells sorted from blood. Subset here: CD45RA+ positively selected. The receptor comes from a man between 18 and 35 years old in good health. The CDR3 here is CAWRDSGDTEAFF. The CDR3 nucleotides are TGTGCCTGGAGGGACAGCGGGGACACTGAAGCTTTCTTT.